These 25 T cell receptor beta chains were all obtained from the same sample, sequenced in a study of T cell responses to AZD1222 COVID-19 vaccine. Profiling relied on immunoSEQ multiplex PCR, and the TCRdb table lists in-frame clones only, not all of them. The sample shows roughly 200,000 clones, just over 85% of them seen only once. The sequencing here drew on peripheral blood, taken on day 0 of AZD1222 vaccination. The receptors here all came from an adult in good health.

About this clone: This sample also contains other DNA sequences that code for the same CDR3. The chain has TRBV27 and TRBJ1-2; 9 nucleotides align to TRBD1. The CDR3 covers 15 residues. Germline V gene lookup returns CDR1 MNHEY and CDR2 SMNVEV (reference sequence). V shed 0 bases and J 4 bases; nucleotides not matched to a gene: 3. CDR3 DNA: TGTGCCAGCAGTTTATCGACAGGGGGGATCTATGGCTACACCTTC. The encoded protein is CASSLSTGGIYGYTF.

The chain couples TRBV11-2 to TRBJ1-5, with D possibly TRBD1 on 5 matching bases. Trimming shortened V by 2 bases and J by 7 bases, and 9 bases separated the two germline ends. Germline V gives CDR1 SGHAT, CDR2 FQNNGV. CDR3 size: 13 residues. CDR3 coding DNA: TGTGCCAGCAGCTTACAGGGTTCGCAGCCCCAGCATTTT. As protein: CASSLQGSQPQHF.

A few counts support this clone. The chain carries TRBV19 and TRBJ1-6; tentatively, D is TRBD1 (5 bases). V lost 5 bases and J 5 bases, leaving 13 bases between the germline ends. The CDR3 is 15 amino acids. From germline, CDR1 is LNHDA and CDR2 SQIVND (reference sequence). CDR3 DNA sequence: TGTGCCAGTAGTCCTCAGGGAAGAAATAATTCACCCCTCCACTTT. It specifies CASSPQGRNNSPLHF.

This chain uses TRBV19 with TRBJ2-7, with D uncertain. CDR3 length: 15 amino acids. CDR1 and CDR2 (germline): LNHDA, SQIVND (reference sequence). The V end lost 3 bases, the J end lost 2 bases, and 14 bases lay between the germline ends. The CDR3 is CASSILSANPYEQYF. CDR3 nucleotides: TGTGCCAGTAGTATCTTGTCCGCTAACCCCTACGAGCAGTACTTC.

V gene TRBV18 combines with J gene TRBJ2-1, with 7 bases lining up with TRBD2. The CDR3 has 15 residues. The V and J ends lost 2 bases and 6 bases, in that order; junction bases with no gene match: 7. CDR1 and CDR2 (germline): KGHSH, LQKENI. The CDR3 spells CASSPFGGGPNEQFF. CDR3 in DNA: TGTGCCAGCTCACCATTTGGCGGGGGTCCCAATGAGCAGTTCTTC.

As DNA, the CDR3 is TGTGCCAGCAGACGGGATTACGAGCAGTACTTC. Protein product: CASRRDYEQYF. The chain is built from TRBV6-5 and TRBJ2-7; weak D call: TRBD2 (5 bases). Germline V gene lookup returns CDR1 MNHEY and CDR2 SVGAGI. The CDR3 is 11 residues long. V was clipped by 6 bases and J by 4 bases, with 7 bases between them.

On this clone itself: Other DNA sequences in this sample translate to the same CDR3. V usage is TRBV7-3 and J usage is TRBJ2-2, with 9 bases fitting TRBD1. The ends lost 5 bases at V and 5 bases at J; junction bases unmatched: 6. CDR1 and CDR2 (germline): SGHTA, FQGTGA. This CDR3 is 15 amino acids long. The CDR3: CASSPGQGLTGELFF. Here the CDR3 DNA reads TGTGCCAGCAGCCCGGGACAGGGTTTGACCGGGGAGCTGTTTTTT.

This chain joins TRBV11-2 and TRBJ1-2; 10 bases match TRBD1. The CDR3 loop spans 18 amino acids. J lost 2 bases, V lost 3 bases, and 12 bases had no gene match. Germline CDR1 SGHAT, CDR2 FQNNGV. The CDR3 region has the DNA TGTGCCAGCAGCTTCTTACGTGAAGACAGGGGGCCCAACTATGGCTACACCTTC. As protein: CASSFLREDRGPNYGYTF.

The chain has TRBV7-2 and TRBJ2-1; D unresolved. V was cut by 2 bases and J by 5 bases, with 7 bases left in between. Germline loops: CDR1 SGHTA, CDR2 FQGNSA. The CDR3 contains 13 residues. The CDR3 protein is CASSLWHNNEQFF. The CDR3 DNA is TGTGCCAGCAGCTTATGGCACAACAATGAGCAGTTCTTC. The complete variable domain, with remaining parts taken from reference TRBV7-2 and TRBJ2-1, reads GAGVSQSPSNKVTEKGKDVELRCDPISGHTALYWYRQSLGQGLEFLIYFQGNSAPDKSGLPSDRFSAERTGGSVSTLTIQRTQQEDSAVYLCASSLWHNNEQFFGPGTRLTVL.

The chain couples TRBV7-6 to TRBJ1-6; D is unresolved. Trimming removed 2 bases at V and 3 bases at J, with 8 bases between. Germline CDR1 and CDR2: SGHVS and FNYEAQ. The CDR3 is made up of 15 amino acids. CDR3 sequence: CASSLRTGYNSPLHF. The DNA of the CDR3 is TGTGCCAGCAGCTTAAGGACGGGCTATAATTCACCCCTCCACTTT.

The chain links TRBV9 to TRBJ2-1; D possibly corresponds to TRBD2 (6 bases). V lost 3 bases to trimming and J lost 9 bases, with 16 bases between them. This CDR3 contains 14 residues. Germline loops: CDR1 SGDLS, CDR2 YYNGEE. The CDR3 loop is CASSGGSGRREQFF. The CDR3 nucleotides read TGTGCCAGCAGCGGGGGGTCTGGGAGGCGTGAGCAGTTCTTC.

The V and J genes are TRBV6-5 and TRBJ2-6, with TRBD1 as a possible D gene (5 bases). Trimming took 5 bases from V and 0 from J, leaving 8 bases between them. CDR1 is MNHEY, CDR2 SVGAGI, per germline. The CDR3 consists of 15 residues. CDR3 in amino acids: CASSTDSSGANVLTF. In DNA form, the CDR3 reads TGTGCCAGCAGTACCGACAGCTCTGGGGCCAACGTCCTGACTTTC.

The CDR3 DNA follows: TGTGCCAGCAGCTTGGAGCAGGGGGCGCGATATAATTCACCCCTCCACTTT. Encoded protein: CASSLEQGARYNSPLHF. This chain links TRBV5-6 with TRBJ1-6; TRBD1 aligns across 8 bases. The CDR3 covers 17 residues. The V gene's germline CDR1 is SGHDT and CDR2 YYEEEE. Trimming cost V 0 bases and J 4 bases; bases outside gene matches: 6.

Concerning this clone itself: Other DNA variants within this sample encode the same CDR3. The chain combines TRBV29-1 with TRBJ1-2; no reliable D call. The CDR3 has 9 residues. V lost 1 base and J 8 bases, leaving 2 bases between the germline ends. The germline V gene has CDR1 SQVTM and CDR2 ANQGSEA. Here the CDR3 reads CSVEGGYTF. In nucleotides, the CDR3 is TGCAGCGTTGAAGGCGGCTACACCTTC.

The CDR3 region is CASRGGGWSSGANVLTF. The CDR3, as DNA: TGTGCCAGCAGGGGGGGAGGGTGGAGCTCTGGGGCCAACGTCCTGACTTTC. The chain uses TRBV5-4 and TRBJ2-6; 7 bases agree with TRBD2. CDR3 length: 17 amino acids. After removal of 5 bases from V and 0 bases from J, the junction contained 8 bases not matched to a gene. The germline CDR1 and CDR2 sequences are SGHNT and YYREEE (reference sequence). Full variable domain (remainder filled in from reference TRBV5-4 and TRBJ2-6): ETGVTQSPTHLIKTRGQQVTLRCSSQSGHNTVSWYQQALGQGPQFIFQYYREEENGRGNFPPRFSGLQFPNYSSELNVNALELDDSALYLCASRGGGWSSGANVLTFGAGSRLTVL.

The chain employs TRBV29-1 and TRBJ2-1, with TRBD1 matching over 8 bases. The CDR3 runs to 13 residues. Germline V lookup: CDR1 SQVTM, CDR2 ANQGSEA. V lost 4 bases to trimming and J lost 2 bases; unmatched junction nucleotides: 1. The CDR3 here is CSVAGGTYNEQFF. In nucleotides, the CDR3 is TGCAGCGTTGCAGGGGGCACCTACAATGAGCAGTTCTTC.

CDR3 sequence: CASSLVALGKEKLFF. The DNA of the CDR3 is TGCGCCAGCAGCCTCGTGGCACTGGGAAAGGAAAAACTGTTTTTT. The chain carries TRBV5-1 and TRBJ1-4, with D unresolved. This CDR3 is 15 amino acids long. Per the germline V gene, CDR1 is SGHRS and CDR2 is YFSETQ. Trimming removed 4 bases from V and 8 bases from J, with 18 bases in between. Based on the CDR3 plus reference TRBV5-1 and TRBJ1-4, the full variable domain is KAGVTQTPRYLIKTRGQQVTLSCSPISGHRSVSWYQQTPGQGLQFLFEYFSETQRNKGNFPGRFSGRQFSNSRSEMNVSTLELGDSALYLCASSLVALGKEKLFFGSGTQLSVL.

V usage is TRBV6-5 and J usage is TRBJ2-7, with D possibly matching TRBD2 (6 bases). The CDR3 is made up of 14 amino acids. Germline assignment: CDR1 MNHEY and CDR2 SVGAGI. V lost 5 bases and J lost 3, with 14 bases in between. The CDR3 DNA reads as TGTGCCAGCAGTCCGATTTTGGGGGGCTACGAGCAGTACTTC. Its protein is CASSPILGGYEQYF.

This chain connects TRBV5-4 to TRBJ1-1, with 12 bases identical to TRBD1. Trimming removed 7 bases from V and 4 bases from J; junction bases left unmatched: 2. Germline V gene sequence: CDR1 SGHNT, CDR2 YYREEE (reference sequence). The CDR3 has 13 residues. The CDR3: CASSGQGATEAFF. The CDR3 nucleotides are TGTGCCAGCTCGGGACAGGGGGCCACTGAAGCTTTCTTT.

This CDR3 is CAWSDQIPTEAFF. CDR3 DNA: TGTGCCTGGAGTGACCAGATCCCCACTGAAGCTTTCTTT. The chain has TRBV30 and TRBJ1-1, with no clear D. There are 13 residues in the CDR3. Germline V gene data show CDR1 as GTSNPN and CDR2 as SVGIG (reference sequence). V gave up 1 base and J gave up 4 bases, with 10 bases separating them.

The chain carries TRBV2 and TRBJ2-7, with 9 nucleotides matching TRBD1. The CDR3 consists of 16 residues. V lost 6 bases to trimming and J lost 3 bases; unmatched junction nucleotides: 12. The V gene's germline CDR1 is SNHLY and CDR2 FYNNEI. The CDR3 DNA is TGTGCCAGCAGCGCGACCAGGGACAGGGTCGACTACGAGCAGTACTTC. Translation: CASSATRDRVDYEQYF.

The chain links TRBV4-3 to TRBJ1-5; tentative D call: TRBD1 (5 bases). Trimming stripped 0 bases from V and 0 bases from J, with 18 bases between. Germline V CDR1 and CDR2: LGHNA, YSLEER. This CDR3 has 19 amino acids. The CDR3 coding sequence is TGCGCCAGCAGCCAAGATGATCGGGAGATCGGGGGTAGCAATCAGCCCCAGCATTTT. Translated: CASSQDDREIGGSNQPQHF.

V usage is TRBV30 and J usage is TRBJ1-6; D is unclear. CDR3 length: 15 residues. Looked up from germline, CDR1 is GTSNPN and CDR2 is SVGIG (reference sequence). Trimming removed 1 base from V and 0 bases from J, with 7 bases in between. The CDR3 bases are TGTGCCTGGAGTGGGAAAAGCTCCTATAATTCACCCCTCCACTTT. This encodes CAWSGKSSYNSPLHF.

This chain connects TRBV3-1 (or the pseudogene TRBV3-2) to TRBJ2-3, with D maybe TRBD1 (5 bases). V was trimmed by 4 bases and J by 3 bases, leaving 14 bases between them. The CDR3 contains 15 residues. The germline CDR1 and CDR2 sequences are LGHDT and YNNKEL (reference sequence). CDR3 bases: TGTGCCAGCAGCCGAGTCCTTAAGGGGACAGATACGCAGTATTTT. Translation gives CASSRVLKGTDTQYF.

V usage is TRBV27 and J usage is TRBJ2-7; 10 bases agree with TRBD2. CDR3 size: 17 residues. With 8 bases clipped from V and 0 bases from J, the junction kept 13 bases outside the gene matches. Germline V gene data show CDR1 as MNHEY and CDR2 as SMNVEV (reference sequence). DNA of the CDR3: TGTGCCAGCCGAAAAGGCGGACTAGCGGATGACTCCTACGAGCAGTACTTC. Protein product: CASRKGGLADDSYEQYF.